The source of this T cell receptor beta chain is a study of blood T cell repertoires in COVID-19. Repertoires were generated with immunoSEQ multiplex PCR, while TCRdb's copy carries only in-frame clones and drops some. The table includes about 180,000 clones, approximately 85% detected once. Deletions cut 7 bases from V and 1 base from J, with 20 bases between. The CDR3 is 16 residues long. Germline V lookup: CDR1 WSHSY, CDR2 SAAADI. The genes are TRBV10-2 and TRBJ2-7, with a possible D match to TRBD2 (5 bases). The sequence came from an elderly man with COVID-19, enrolled during active disease. The source material was peripheral blood. CDR3 nucleotides: TGCGCCAGCACCGAGGGTCGGAGCCCCGGTTCCTACGAGCAGTACTTC. As protein: CASTEGRSPGSYEQYF.